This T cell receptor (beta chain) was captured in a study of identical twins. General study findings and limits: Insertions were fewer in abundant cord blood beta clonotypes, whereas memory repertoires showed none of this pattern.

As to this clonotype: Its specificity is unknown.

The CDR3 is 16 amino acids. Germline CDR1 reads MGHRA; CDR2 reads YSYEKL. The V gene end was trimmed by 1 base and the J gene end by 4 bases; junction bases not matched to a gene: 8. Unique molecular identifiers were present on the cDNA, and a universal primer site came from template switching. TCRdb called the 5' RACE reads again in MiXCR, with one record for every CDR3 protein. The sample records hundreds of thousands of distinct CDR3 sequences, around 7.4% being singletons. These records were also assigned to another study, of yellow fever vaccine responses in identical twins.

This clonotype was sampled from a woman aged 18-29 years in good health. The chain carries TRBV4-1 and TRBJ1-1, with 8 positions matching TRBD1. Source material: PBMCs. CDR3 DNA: TGCGCCAGCAGCCAAGCGGGGTTGACAGGGGTCACTGAAGCTTTCTTT. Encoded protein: CASSQAGLTGVTEAFF.